Below are 26 T cell receptor beta chains sequenced from a single sample in a study of T cell repertoires in ileal Crohn's disease. This table comes from immunoSEQ multiplex PCR, and its TCRdb copy is limited to in-frame clones, with some not included. The sample carries approximately 4,000 clones, roughly four fifths recorded once. The specimen sequenced was ileal tissue. These receptors were obtained from an adult with Crohn's disease.

This chain uses TRBV7-6 with TRBJ1-1, with D unresolved. The V end lost 5 bases, the J end lost 0 bases, and 22 bases lay between the germline ends. Germline V gene data show CDR1 as SGHVS and CDR2 as FNYEAQ. The CDR3 loop spans 18 amino acids. The chain's CDR3 is CASSRLPHLGQLNTEAFF. The CDR3 bases are TGTGCCAGCAGCCGACTTCCGCATTTAGGTCAGTTGAACACTGAAGCTTTCTTT. The full variable domain, in which reference TRBV7-6 and TRBJ1-1 provide the parts outside the CDR3, is GAGVSQSPRYKVTKRGQDVALRCDPISGHVSLYWYRQALGQGPEFLTYFNYEAQQDKSGLPNDRFSAERPEGSISTLTIQRTEQRDSAMYRCASSRLPHLGQLNTEAFFGQGTRLTVV.

This rearrangement joins TRBV2 to TRBJ1-6; D is possibly TRBD1 (5 bases). The CDR3 totals 14 residues. Germline CDR1 and CDR2: SNHLY and FYNNEI. The V and J ends lost 4 bases and 5 bases respectively, with 9 bases between them. The DNA of the CDR3 is TGTGCCAGCAGTGTGGGACTGAATAATTCACCCCTCCACTTT. It specifies CASSVGLNNSPLHF. The full variable domain, rest sourced from reference TRBV2 and TRBJ1-6, is EPEVTQTPSHQVTQMGQEVILRCVPISNHLYFYWYRQILGQKVEFLVSFYNNEISEKSEIFDDQFSVERPDGSNFTLKIRSTKLEDSAMYFCASSVGLNNSPLHFGNGTRLTVT.

This chain connects TRBV9 to TRBJ1-1; TRBD1 is a possible D gene (5 bases). The CDR3 extends over 16 amino acids. V was trimmed by 4 bases and J by 3 bases, leaving 19 bases between them. In germline, CDR1 is SGDLS, CDR2 YYNGEE. The CDR3 here is CASSPHSGEGDTEAFF. The CDR3 DNA reads TGTGCCAGCAGCCCTCATTCGGGGGAGGGTGACACTGAAGCTTTCTTT.

This chain connects TRBV5-1 to TRBJ2-1, with 7 positions matching TRBD1. Losses at the gene ends were 2 bases for V and 0 bases for J; bases not matched to a gene: 5. The germline V gene encodes CDR1 SGHRS and CDR2 YFSETQ. This CDR3 is built from 16 residues. CDR3 sequence (DNA): TGCGCCAGCAGCTTTTTACAGGGGAGCTCCTACAATGAGCAGTTCTTC. Translating gives CASSFLQGSSYNEQFF. Using reference TRBV5-1 and TRBJ2-1 for the parts outside the CDR3, the full variable domain is KAGVTQTPRYLIKTRGQQVTLSCSPISGHRSVSWYQQTPGQGLQFLFEYFSETQRNKGNFPGRFSGRQFSNSRSEMNVSTLELGDSALYLCASSFLQGSSYNEQFFGPGTRLTVL.

V gene TRBV5-1 combines with J gene TRBJ1-1; 9 nucleotides agree with TRBD1. The CDR3 is 18 amino acids. The V gene end was trimmed by 2 bases and the J gene end by 7 bases; junction bases not matched to a gene: 18. The V gene's germline CDR1 is SGHRS and CDR2 YFSETQ. The CDR3 coding sequence is TGCGCCAGCAGCTTAATGACAGGGGGTCTTCCGATTCCGAATGAAGCTTTCTTT. It encodes CASSLMTGGLPIPNEAFF.

This clone was detected only once. The chain combines TRBV11-2 with TRBJ1-5; possibly TRBD1 for D (5 bases). The CDR3 is made up of 15 amino acids. The V gene's germline CDR1 is SGHAT and CDR2 FQNNGV. V was pared by 1 base and J by 6 bases, with 13 bases between. CDR3 protein: CASSLGSGSGQPQHF. For the CDR3, the DNA is TGTGCCAGCAGCTTAGGGTCAGGGTCCGGTCAGCCCCAGCATTTT.

This chain connects TRBV7-7 to TRBJ1-2; TRBD1 agrees at 7 bases. The CDR3 covers 16 residues. From germline, CDR1 is SSHAT and CDR2 FNYEAQ (reference sequence). Unmatched junction bases numbered 11, after V lost 5 bases and J lost 2 bases. CDR3 sequence (DNA): TGTGCCAGCAGCCTTACCTCGACAGGGACGAACTATGGCTACACCTTC. Its protein product is CASSLTSTGTNYGYTF.

The J gene is TRBJ2-7, the V gene TRBV7-9, with TRBD2 as a possible D gene (5 bases). Germline CDR1 reads SEHNR; CDR2 reads FQNEAQ (reference sequence). Trimming took 1 base from V and 7 from J, leaving 11 bases between them. The CDR3 contains 13 residues. The CDR3 loop is CASSLGGRGEQYF. CDR3 nucleotide sequence: TGTGCCAGCAGCTTAGGAGGCCGAGGGGAGCAGTACTTC.

V usage is TRBV30 and J usage is TRBJ2-7, with 10 bases aligning to TRBD1. Germline V gene data show CDR1 as GTSNPN and CDR2 as SVGIG (reference sequence). Unmatched junction bases numbered 6, after V lost 1 base and J lost 3 bases. The CDR3 is made up of 15 amino acids. The CDR3 DNA sequence: TGTGCCTGGAGTGAGCCGGGACAGGGGCTCTACGAGCAGTACTTC. This translates into CAWSEPGQGLYEQYF.

DNA of the CDR3: TGTGCCAGTAGTAGCGACAGGGGTCCTGAAGCTTTCTTT. It codes for CASSSDRGPEAFF. The chain carries TRBV19 and TRBJ1-1; TRBD1 aligns across 8 bases. This CDR3 region has 13 residues. Per the germline V gene, CDR1 is LNHDA and CDR2 is SQIVND (reference sequence). V was pared by 4 bases and J by 6 bases, with 4 bases of the junction left unmatched.

The chain is built from TRBV13 and TRBJ1-2; 8 bases match TRBD1. From germline, CDR1 is PRHDT and CDR2 FYEKMQ (reference sequence). After removal of 5 bases from V and 8 bases from J, the junction contained 10 bases not matched to a gene. The CDR3 extends over 14 amino acids. The CDR3 bases are TGTGCCAGCAGCCCCCAGGGGGCGAGCAGAGGCTACACCTTC. Translation gives CASSPQGASRGYTF.

The rearrangement joins TRBV5-1 to TRBJ2-7, with D uncertain. The CDR3 is 14 residues long. The germline V and J ends were trimmed by 0 bases and 3 bases, with 10 bases remaining between them. Germline V CDR1 and CDR2: SGHRS, YFSETQ. CDR3 in amino acids: CASSLAAVDYEQYF. The CDR3 DNA reads as TGCGCCAGCAGCTTGGCGGCGGTTGACTACGAGCAGTACTTC.

This clone was recorded only once. The chain couples TRBV7-7 to TRBJ2-1; 10 positions match TRBD2. The CDR3 runs to 15 residues. Looked up from germline, CDR1 is SSHAT and CDR2 is FNYEAQ (reference sequence). V was clipped by 5 bases and J by 6 bases; unmatched bases: 7. The CDR3 nucleotides are TGTGCCAGCAGCGCGAGCGGGGGGGCCCGCAATGAGCAGTTCTTC. This sequence encodes CASSASGGARNEQFF. Based on the CDR3 plus reference TRBV7-7 and TRBJ2-1, the full variable domain is GAGVSQSPRYKVTKRGQDVTLRCDPISSHATLYWYQQALGQGPEFLTYFNYEAQPDKSGLPSDRFSAERPEGSISTLTIQRTEQRDSAMYRCASSASGGARNEQFFGPGTRLTVL.

The rearrangement links TRBV19 to TRBJ1-2, with a possible D match to TRBD1 (6 bases). The V end was cut by 2 bases, the J end by 6 bases, with 10 bases between. This CDR3 region has 13 residues. Germline-derived CDR1 and CDR2 are LNHDA and SQIVND (reference sequence). DNA for the CDR3: TGTGCCAGTAGTATACACAGGGCGGATGGCTACACCTTC. It specifies CASSIHRADGYTF.

The count of this clone is one. V gene TRBV27 combines with J gene TRBJ1-5; tentatively, D is TRBD1 (5 bases). V gave up 6 bases and J gave up 5 bases, with 14 bases separating them. Germline V CDR1 and CDR2: MNHEY, SMNVEV (reference sequence). The CDR3 runs to 14 residues. The CDR3 bases are TGTGCCAGCAGCCTCGACAGTAATCATCAGCCCCAGCATTTT. It codes for CASSLDSNHQPQHF.

This clone has a handful of counts. The genes are TRBV29-1 and TRBJ2-3; 8 nucleotides line up with TRBD2. CDR3 size: 15 residues. J was trimmed by 7 bases and V by 5 bases; bases with no gene match: 14. Germline lookup yields CDR1 SQVTM and CDR2 ANQGSEA. The CDR3 sequence: CSVNPGTRGPNTQYF. CDR3 coding DNA: TGCAGCGTTAATCCCGGGACTAGAGGACCGAATACGCAGTATTTT.

The chain is built from TRBV2 and TRBJ2-7; D uncertain. Between the trimmed V and J ends, which lost 6 bases and 1 base, there was a span of 10 bases. The CDR3 is made up of 13 amino acids. Germline loops: CDR1 SNHLY, CDR2 FYNNEI. CDR3 loop: CASSWPVSYEQYF. DNA of the CDR3: TGTGCCAGCAGCTGGCCAGTTTCCTACGAGCAGTACTTC.

The chain recombines TRBV29-1 with TRBJ2-3, with TRBD1 matching 7 bases. The V gene's germline CDR1 is SQVTM and CDR2 ANQGSEA. V lost 5 bases to trimming and J lost 3 bases; unmatched junction nucleotides: 5. CDR3 length equals 13 residues. CDR3 sequence (DNA): TGCAGCGTTCCGAGACAGGGTACAGATACGCAGTATTTT. As protein: CSVPRQGTDTQYF.

The chain employs TRBV27 and TRBJ1-1; D is possibly TRBD1 (5 bases). The ends were cut back, 2 bases at V and 8 bases at J, with 18 bases in the middle. The CDR3 loop spans 15 amino acids. Germline CDR1 MNHEY, CDR2 SMNVEV (reference sequence). The CDR3 DNA follows: TGTGCCAGCAGTTTAAGGGCCAGGGTGGTTGCGGAAGCTTTCTTT. It codes for CASSLRARVVAEAFF.

This rearrangement joins TRBV10-3 to TRBJ2-6; D is uncertain. V shed 0 bases and J shed 1 base, with 7 bases lying between them. The CDR3 sequence is 16 residues long. Germline loops: CDR1 ENHRY, CDR2 SYGVKD. CDR3 sequence (DNA): TGTGCCATCAGTGAGTCGGGCAAATCTGGGGCCAACGTCCTGACTTTC. It yields the protein CAISESGKSGANVLTF.

The gene calls are TRBV7-9 and TRBJ2-7; TRBD1 agrees at 7 bases. Germline CDR1 SEHNR, CDR2 FQNEAQ (reference sequence). CDR3 length equals 16 residues. The V and J ends lost 2 bases and 6 bases, in that order; junction bases with no gene match: 13. This chain's CDR3 is CASSLKGGGSRVEQYF. Here the CDR3 DNA reads TGTGCCAGCAGCTTAAAAGGGGGCGGGTCACGGGTCGAGCAGTACTTC.

The chain recombines TRBV4-2 with TRBJ1-5; D perhaps matches TRBD1 (6 bases). V gave up 0 bases and J gave up 3 bases, with 12 bases separating them. The CDR3 has 16 amino acids. Germline V gene sequence: CDR1 LGHNA, CDR2 YNFKEQ. Written as DNA, the CDR3 is TGTGCCAGCAGCCAAGAAGGACAGTCCTTCAATCAGCCCCAGCATTTT. Residues: CASSQEGQSFNQPQHF.

This rearrangement joins TRBV4-1 to TRBJ1-1; no firm D call. Trimming removed 4 bases at V and 0 bases at J, with 12 bases between. There are 15 residues in the CDR3. The germline CDR1 and CDR2 sequences are MGHRA and YSYEKL. DNA for the CDR3: TGCGCCAGCAGCCCCTCCAGCAGGATGAACACTGAAGCTTTCTTT. It yields the protein CASSPSSRMNTEAFF.

The rearrangement joins TRBV6-4 to TRBJ2-1; tentatively, D is TRBD2 (5 bases). The germline V gene encodes CDR1 MRHNA and CDR2 SNTAGT. This CDR3 region has 14 residues. V was cut by 2 bases and J by 15 bases, with 20 bases left in between. The CDR3 DNA follows: TGTGCCAGCAGTGACGACTACAGCGTCGCAGCGAGGTTCTTC. It is translated as CASSDDYSVAARFF.

The rearrangement uses TRBV4-1 and TRBJ2-1; 7 nucleotides match TRBD2. V dropped 0 bases and J dropped 0; count of bases not matched to a gene: 2. The CDR3 has 16 amino acids. The germline V gene encodes CDR1 MGHRA and CDR2 YSYEKL. CDR3 in amino acids: CASSQELADSYNEQFF. DNA for the CDR3: TGCGCCAGCAGCCAAGAGCTAGCGGACTCCTACAATGAGCAGTTCTTC.

The J gene is TRBJ1-1, the V gene TRBV9, with TRBD1 identical over 7 bases. V dropped 3 bases and J dropped 4; count of bases not matched to a gene: 3. CDR1 is SGDLS and CDR2 is YYNGEE in the germline V gene. This CDR3 contains 13 residues. Here the CDR3 reads CASSGQGFTEAFF. The CDR3 region has the DNA TGTGCCAGCAGCGGACAGGGTTTCACTGAAGCTTTCTTT.